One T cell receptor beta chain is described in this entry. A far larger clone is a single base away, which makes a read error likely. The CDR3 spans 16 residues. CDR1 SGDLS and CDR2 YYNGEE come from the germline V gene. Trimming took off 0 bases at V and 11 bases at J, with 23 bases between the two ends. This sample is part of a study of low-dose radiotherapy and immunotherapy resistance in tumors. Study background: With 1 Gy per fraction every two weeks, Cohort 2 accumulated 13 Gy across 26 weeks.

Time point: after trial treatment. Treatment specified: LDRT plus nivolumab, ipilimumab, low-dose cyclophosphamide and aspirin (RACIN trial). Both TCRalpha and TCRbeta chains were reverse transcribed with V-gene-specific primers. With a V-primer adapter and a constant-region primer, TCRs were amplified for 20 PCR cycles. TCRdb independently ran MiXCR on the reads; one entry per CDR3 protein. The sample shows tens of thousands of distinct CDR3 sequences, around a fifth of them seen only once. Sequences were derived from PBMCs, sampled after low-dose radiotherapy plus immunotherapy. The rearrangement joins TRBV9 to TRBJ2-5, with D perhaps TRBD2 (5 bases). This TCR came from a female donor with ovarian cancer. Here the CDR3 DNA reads TGTGCCAGCAGCGTAGGCCCCGGGATTAGTTACAATGAGCAGTACTTC. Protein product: CASSVGPGISYNEQYF.